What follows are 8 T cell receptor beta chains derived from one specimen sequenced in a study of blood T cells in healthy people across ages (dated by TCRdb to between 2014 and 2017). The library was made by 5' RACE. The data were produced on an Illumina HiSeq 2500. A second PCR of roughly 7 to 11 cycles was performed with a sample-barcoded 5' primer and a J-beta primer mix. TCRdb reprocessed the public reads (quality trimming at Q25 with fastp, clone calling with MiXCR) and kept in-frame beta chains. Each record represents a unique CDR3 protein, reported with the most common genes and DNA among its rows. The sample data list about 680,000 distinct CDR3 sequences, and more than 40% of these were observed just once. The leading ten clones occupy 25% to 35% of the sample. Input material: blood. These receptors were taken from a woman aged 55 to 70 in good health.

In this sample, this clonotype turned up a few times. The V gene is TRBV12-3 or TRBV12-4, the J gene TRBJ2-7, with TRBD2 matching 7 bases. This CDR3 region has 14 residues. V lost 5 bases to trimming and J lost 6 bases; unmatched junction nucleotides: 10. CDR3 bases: TGTGCCAGCAGTGGGACTACCGTGTATTCCGAGCAGTACTTC. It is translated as CASSGTTVYSEQYF.

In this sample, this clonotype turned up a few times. The CDR3 region is CSARGGAGGTNTQYF. In nucleotides, the CDR3 is TGCAGTGCTAGAGGGGGAGCGGGAGGGACGAATACGCAGTATTTT. The chain joins TRBV20-1 to TRBJ2-3; TRBD2 aligns across 10 bases. Germline values: CDR1 DFQATT, CDR2 SNEGSKA (reference sequence). This CDR3 has 15 residues. Trimming cost V 1 base and J 7 bases; bases outside gene matches: 8.

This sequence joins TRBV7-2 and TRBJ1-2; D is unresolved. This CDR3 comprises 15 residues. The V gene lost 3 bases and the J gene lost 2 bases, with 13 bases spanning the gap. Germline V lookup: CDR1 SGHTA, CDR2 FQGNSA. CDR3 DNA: TGTGCCAGCAGCTTGGGAGGGCTGATGAACTATGGCTACACCTTC. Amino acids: CASSLGGLMNYGYTF.

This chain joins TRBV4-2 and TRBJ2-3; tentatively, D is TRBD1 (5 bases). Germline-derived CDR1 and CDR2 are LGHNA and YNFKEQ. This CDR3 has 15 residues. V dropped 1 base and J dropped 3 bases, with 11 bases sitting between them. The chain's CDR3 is CASSQVPRATDTQYF. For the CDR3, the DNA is TGTGCCAGCAGCCAAGTCCCCAGGGCGACAGATACGCAGTATTTT.

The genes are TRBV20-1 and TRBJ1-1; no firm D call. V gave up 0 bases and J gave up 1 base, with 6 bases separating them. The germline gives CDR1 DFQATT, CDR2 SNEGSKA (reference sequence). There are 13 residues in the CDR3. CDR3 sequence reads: CSARDRRNTEAFF. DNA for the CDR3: TGCAGTGCTAGAGATCGGAGGAACACTGAAGCTTTCTTT.

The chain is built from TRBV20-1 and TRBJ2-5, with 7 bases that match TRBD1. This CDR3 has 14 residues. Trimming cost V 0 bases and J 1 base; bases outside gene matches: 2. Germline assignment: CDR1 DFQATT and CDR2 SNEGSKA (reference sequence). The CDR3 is CSARDGDSQETQYF. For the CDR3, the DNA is TGCAGTGCTAGAGATGGGGACAGCCAAGAGACCCAGTACTTC.

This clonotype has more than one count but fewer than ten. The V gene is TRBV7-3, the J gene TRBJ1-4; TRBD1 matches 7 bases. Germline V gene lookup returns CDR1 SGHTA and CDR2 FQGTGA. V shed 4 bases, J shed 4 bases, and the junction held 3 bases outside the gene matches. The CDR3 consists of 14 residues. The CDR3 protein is CASSSTGNNEKLFF. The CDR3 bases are TGTGCCAGCAGCTCGACAGGGAATAATGAAAAACTGTTTTTT.

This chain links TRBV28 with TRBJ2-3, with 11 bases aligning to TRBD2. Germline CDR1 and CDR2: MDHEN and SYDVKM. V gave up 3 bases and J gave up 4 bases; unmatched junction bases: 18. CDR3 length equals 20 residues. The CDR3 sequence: CASSFKTGKATSGSPDTQYF. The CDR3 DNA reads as TGTGCCAGCAGTTTCAAGACAGGGAAGGCCACTAGCGGGAGTCCAGATACGCAGTATTTT.